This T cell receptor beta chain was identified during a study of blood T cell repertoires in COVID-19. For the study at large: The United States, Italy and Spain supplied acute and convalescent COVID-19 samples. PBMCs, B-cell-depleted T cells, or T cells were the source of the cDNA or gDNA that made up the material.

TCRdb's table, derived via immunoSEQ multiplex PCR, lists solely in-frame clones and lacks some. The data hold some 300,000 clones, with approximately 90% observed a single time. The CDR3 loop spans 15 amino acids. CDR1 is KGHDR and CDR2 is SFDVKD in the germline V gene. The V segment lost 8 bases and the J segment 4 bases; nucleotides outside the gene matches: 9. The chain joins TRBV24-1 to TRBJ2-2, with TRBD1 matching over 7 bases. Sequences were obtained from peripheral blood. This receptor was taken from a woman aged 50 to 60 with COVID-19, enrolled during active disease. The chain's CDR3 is CATIHLGTATGELFF. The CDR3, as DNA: TGTGCCACCATCCACCTTGGGACAGCCACCGGGGAGCTGTTTTTT.